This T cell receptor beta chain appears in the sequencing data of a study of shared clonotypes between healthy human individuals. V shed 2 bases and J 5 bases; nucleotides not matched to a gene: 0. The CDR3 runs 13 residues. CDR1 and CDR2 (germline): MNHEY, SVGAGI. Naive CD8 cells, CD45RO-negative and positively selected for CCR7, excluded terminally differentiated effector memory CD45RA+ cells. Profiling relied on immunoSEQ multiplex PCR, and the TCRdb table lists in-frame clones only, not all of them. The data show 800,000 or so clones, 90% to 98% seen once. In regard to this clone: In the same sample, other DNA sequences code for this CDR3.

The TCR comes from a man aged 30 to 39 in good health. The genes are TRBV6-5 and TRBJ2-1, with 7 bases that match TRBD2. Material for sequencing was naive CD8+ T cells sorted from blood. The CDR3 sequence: CASSYAGDNEQFF. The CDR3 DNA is TGTGCCAGCAGTTACGCGGGAGACAATGAGCAGTTCTTC.